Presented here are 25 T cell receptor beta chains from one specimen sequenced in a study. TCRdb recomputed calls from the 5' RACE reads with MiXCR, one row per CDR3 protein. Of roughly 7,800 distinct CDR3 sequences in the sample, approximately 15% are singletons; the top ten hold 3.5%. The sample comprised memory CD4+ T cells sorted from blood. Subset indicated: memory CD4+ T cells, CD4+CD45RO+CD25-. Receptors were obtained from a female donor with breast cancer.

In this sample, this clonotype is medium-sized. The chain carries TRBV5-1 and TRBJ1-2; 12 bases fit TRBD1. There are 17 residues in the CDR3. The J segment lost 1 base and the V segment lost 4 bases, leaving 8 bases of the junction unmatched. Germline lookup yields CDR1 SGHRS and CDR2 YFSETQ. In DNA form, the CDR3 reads TGCGCCAGCAGCACCGGGACAGGGGGCAATATTAACTATGGCTACACCTTC. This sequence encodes CASSTGTGGNINYGYTF.

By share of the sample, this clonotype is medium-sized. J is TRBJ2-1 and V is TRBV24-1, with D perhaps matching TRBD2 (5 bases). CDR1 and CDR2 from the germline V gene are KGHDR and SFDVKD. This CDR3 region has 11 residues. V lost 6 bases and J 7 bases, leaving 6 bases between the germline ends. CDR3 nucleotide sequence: TGTGCCACCAGTAGGGAGAATGAGCAGTTCTTC. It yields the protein CATSRENEQFF.

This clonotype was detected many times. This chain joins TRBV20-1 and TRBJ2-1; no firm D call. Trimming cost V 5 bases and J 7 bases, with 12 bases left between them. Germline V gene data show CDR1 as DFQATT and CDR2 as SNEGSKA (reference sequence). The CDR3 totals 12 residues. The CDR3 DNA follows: TGCAGTGCTGGATCCTGGCGGAATGAGCAGTTCTTC. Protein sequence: CSAGSWRNEQFF.

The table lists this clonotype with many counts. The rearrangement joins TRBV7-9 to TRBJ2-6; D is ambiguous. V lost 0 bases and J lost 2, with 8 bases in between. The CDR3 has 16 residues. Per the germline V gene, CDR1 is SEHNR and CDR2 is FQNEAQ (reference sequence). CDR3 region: CASSLAYTPGANVLTF. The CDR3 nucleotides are TGTGCCAGCAGCTTAGCATACACTCCTGGGGCCAACGTCCTGACTTTC.

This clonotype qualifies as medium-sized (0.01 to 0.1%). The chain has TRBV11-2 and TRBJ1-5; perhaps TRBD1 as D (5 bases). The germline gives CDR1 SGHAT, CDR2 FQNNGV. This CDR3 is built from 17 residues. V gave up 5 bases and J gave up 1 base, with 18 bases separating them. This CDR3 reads CASSRPARGMSNQPQHF. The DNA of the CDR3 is TGTGCCAGCAGCCGGCCGGCGCGGGGGATGAGCAATCAGCCCCAGCATTTT. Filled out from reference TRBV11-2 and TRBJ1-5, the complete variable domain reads EAGVAQSPRYKIIEKRQSVAFWCNPISGHATLYWYQQILGQGPKLLIQFQNNGVVDDSQLPKDRFSAERLKGVDSTLKIQPAKLEDSAVYLCASSRPARGMSNQPQHFGDGTRLSIL.

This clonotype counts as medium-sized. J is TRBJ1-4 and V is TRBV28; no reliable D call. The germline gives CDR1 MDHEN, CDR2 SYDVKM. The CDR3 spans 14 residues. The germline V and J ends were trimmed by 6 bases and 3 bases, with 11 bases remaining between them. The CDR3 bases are TGTGCCAGCAGCCTTCCGGGGTCTAATGAAAAACTGTTTTTT. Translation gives CASSLPGSNEKLFF.

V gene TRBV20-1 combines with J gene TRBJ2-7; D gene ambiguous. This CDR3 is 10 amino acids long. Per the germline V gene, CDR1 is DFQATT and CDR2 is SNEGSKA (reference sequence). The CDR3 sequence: CRYVLCEQYF. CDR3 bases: TGCAGGTACGTCTTGTGTGAGCAGTACTTC.

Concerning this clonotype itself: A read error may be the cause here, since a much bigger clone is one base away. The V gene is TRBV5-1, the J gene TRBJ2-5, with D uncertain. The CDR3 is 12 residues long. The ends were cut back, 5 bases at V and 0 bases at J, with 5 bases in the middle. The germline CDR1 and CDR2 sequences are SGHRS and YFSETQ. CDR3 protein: CASRHDQETQYF. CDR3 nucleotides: TGCGCCAGCAGACATGACCAAGAGACCCAGTACTTC.

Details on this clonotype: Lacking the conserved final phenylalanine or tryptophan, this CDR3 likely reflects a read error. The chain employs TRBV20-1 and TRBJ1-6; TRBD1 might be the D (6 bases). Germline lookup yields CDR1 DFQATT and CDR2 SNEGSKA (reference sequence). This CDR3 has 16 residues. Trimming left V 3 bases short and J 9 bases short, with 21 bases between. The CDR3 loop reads CSARKPSSGDSSPLHL. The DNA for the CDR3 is TGCAGTGCTAGGAAGCCATCTTCAGGGGATAGTTCACCCCTCCACCTT.

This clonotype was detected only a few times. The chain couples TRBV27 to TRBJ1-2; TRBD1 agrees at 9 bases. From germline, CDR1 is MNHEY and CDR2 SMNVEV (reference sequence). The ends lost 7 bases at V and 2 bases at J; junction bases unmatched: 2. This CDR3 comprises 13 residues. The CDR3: CASTGTGNYGYTF. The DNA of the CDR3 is TGTGCCAGCACCGGGACAGGGAACTATGGCTACACCTTC.

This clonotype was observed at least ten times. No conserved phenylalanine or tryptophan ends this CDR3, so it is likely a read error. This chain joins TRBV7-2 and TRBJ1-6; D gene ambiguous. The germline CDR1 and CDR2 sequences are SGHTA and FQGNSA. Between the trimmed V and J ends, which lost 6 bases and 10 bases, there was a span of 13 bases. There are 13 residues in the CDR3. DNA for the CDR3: TGTGCCAGCAGGGATACCGTCGGGTCACCCCTCCACCTT. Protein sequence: CASRDTVGSPLHL.

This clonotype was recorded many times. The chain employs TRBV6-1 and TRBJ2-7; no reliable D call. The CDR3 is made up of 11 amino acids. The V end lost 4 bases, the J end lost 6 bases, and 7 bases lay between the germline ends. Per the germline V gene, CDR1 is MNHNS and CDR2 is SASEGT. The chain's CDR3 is CASSGPPEQYF. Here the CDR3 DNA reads TGTGCCAGCAGTGGCCCCCCCGAGCAGTACTTC.

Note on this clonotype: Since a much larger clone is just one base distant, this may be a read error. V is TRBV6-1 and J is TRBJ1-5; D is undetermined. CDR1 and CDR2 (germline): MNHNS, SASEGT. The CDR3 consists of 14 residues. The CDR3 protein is CASREGGGSQPQHF. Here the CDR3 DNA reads TGTGCCAGCAGGGAAGGAGGAGGGAGTCAGCCCCAGCATTTT.

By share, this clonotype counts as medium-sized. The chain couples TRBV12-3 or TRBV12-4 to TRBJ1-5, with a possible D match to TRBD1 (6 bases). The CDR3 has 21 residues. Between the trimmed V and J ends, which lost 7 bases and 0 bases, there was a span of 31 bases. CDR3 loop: CASTPSNRPGHRRDSNQPQHF. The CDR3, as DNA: TGTGCCAGCACTCCTTCGAACCGCCCGGGACATAGGAGAGATAGCAATCAGCCCCAGCATTTT.

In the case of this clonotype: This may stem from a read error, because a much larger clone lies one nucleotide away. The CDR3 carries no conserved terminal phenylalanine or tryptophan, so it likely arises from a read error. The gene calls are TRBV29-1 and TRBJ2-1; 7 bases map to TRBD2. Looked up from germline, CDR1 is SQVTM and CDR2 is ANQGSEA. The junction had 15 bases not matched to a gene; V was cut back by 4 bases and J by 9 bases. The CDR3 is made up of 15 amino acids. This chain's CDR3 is CSVAVAGVESGEQFS. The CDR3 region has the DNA TGCAGCGTTGCGGTCGCGGGAGTCGAAAGTGGTGAGCAGTTCTCC.

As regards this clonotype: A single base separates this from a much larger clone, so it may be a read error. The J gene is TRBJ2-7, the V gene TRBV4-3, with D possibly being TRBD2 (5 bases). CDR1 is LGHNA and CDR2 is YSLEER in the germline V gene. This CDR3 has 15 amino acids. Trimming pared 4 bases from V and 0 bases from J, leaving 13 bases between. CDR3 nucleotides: TGCGCCAGCAGCCCACCCCCCGGGAACTCCTACGAGCAGTACTTC. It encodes CASSPPPGNSYEQYF.

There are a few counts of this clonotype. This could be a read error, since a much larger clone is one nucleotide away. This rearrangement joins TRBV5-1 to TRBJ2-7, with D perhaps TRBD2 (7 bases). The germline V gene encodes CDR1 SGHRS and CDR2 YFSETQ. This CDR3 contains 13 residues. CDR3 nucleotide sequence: TGCGCCAGCAGCGCGAGGGGGGGTTACGAGCAGGACTTC. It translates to CASSARGGYEQDF.

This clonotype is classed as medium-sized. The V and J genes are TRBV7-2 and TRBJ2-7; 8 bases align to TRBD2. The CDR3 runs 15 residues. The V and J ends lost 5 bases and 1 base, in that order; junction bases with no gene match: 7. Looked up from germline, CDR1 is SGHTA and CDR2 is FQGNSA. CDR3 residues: CASSESGTRSYEQYF. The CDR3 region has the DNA TGTGCCAGCAGCGAGAGCGGGACTAGATCCTACGAGCAGTACTTC. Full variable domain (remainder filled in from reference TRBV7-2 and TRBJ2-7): GAGVSQSPSNKVTEKGKDVELRCDPISGHTALYWYRQSLGQGLEFLIYFQGNSAPDKSGLPSDRFSAERTGGSVSTLTIQRTQQEDSAVYLCASSESGTRSYEQYFGPGTRLTVT.

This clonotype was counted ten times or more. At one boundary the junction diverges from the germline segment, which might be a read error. In nucleotides, the CDR3 is TGTGCCAGCAGCTTAGTTGTTAGCGGGGCCTACGAGCGGTACTTC. It encodes CASSLVVSGAYERYF. The rearrangement links TRBV7-2 to TRBJ2-7, with 8 bases fitting TRBD2. Germline V gives CDR1 SGHTA, CDR2 FQGNSA. This CDR3 has 15 residues.

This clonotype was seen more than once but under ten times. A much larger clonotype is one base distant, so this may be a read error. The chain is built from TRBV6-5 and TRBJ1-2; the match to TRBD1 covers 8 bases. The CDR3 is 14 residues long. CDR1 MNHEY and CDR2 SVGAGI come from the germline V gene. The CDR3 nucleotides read TGTGCCAGCAGCCCCCGCGGACAGGGAAGCGGCTACGCCTTC. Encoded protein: CASSPRGQGSGYAF.

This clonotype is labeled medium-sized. CDR3 DNA sequence: TGTGCCAGCAGTTTCAGGGGTGGAAGCAATCAGCCCCAGCATTTT. Translated: CASSFRGGSNQPQHF. The chain combines TRBV28 with TRBJ1-5; a possible D gene is TRBD1 (6 bases). V was clipped by 3 bases and J by 1 base, with 10 bases between them. The germline V gene has CDR1 MDHEN and CDR2 SYDVKM. This CDR3 is built from 15 residues.

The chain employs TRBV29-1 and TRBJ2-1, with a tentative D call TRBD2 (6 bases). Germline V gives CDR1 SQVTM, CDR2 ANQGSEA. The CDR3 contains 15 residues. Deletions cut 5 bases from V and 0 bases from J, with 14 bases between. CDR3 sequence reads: CSVPQWRDSYNEQFF. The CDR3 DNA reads TGCAGCGTTCCCCAGTGGCGGGACTCCTACAATGAGCAGTTCTTC.

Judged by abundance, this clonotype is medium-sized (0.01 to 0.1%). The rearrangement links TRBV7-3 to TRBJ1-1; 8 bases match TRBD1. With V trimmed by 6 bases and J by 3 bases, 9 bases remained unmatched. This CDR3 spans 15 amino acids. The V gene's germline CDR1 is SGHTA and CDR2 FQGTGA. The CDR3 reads CASSSDPGQDTEAFF. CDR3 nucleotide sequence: TGTGCCAGCAGTTCCGATCCGGGACAGGACACTGAAGCTTTCTTT. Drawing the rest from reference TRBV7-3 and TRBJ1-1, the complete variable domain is GAGVSQTPSNKVTEKGKYVELRCDPISGHTALYWYRQSLGQGPEFLIYFQGTGAADDSGLPNDRFFAVRPEGSVSTLKIQRTERGDSAVYLCASSSDPGQDTEAFFGQGTRLTVV.

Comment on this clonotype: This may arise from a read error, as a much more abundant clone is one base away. CDR3 DNA: TGCGCCAGCAGCTTGGAGCGGCGGAATTCACCCCCCCACTTT. Translating it yields CASSLERRNSPPHF. The rearrangement links TRBV5-1 to TRBJ1-6; D gene unclear. Germline assignment: CDR1 SGHRS and CDR2 YFSETQ. This CDR3 is 14 amino acids long.

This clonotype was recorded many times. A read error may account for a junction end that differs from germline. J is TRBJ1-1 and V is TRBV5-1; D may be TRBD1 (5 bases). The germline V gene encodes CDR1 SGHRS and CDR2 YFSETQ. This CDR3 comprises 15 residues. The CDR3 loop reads CAGSLTSRDNTEAFF. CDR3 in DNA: TGCGCCGGCAGCTTGACTTCCCGGGACAACACTGAAGCTTTCTTT.